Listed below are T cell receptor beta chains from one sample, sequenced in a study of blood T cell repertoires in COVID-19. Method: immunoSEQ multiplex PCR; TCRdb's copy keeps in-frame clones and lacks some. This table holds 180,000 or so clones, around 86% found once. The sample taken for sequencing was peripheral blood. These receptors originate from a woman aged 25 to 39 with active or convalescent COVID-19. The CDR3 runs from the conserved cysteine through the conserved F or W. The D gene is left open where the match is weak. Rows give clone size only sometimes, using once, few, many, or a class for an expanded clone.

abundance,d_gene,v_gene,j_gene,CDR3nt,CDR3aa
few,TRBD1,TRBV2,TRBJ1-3,TGTGCCAGCAGTGAAGAAGTAACAGGGGCCGGAAACACCATATATTTT,CASSEEVTGAGNTIYF
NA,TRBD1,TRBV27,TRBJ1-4,TGTGCCAGCAGGGACAGGGCGGGTGAAAAACTGTTTTTT,CASRDRAGEKLFF
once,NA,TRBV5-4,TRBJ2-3,TGTGCCAGCAGCTTGGGGGCCCGGTCCAGCACAGATACGCAGTATTTT,CASSLGARSSTDTQYF
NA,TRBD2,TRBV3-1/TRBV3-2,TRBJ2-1,TGTGCCAGCAGCCGAAGGACTAGCGGCTACAATGAGCAGTTCTTC,CASSRRTSGYNEQFF
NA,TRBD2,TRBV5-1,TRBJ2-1,TGCGCCAGCAGCTTGGGCCTAGCGGGGGGGCGCGGTGAGCAGTTCTTC,CASSLGLAGGRGEQFF
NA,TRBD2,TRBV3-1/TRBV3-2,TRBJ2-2,TGTGCCAGCGGACCTAGCGGGAGTAGGACCGGGGAGCTGTTTTTT,CASGPSGSRTGELFF
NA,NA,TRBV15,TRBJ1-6,TGTGCCACCAGCAGTTGGACAACCTGGGGATATAATTCACCCCTCCACTTT,CATSSWTTWGYNSPLHF
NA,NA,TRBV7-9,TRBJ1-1,TGTGCCAGCAGCTTAGAAGAGATTTGGACTGAAGCTTTCTTT,CASSLEEIWTEAFF
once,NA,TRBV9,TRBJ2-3,TGTGCCAGCAGCGTAGCTACGGTCCGTGCAGATACGCAGTATTTT,CASSVATVRADTQYF
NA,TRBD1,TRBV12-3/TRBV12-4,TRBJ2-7,TGTGCCAGCAGTTTAGGGGACAGGGACGGGCAGTACTTC,CASSLGDRDGQYF
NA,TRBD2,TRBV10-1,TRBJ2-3,TGCGCCAGCAGTGAGTCTAGCGGACTAGCGGGGGTGAGCACAGATACGCAGTATTTT,CASSESSGLAGVSTDTQYF
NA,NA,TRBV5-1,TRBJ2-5,TGCGCCAGCAAAGGGGTTCGGGAGACCCAGTACTTC,CASKGVRETQYF
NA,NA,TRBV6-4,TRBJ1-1,TGTGCCAGCAGTACAGGGATGAACACTGAAGCTTTCTTT,CASSTGMNTEAFF
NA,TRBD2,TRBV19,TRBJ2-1,TGTGCCAGTAGTAGGCAGACTAGCGGGGATAAAAGGTTCTTC,CASSRQTSGDKRFF
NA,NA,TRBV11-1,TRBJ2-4,TGTGCCAGCATGGACAGACTAGCCAAAAACATTCAGTACTTC,CASMDRLAKNIQYF
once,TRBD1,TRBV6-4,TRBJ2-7,TGTGCCAGCAGACAAGACAGGGGGCCCTACGAGCAGTACTTC,CASRQDRGPYEQYF
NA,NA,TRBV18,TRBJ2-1,TGTGCCAGCTCACCAGGTCAAGGGGGCTCCTACAATGAGCAGTTCTTC,CASSPGQGGSYNEQFF
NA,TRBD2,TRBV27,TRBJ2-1,TGTGCCAGCAGTCCCTCGACTAGCGGGGGGCGCAATGAGCAGTTCTTC,CASSPSTSGGRNEQFF
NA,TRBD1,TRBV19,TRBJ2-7,TGTGCCAGTAGTGCCCAGGACAGGGGCTACGAGCAGTACTTC,CASSAQDRGYEQYF
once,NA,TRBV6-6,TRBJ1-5,TGTGCCAGCAGTTACCCGGCAGACAGAGAAAATCAGCCCCAGCATTTT,CASSYPADRENQPQHF
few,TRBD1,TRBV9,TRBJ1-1,TGTGCCAGCAGCCCCGGGACAGAACTTAGGGCTTTCTTT,CASSPGTELRAFF
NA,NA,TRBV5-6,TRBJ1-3,TGTGCCAGCAGCTTGGGGGCTTTCGCGGGGCACTCTGGAAACACCATATATTTT,CASSLGAFAGHSGNTIYF
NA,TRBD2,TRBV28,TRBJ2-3,TGTGCCAGCAGTCCTAAAGGGGCGGGGGGGACAGATACGCAGTATTTT,CASSPKGAGGTDTQYF
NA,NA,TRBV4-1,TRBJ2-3,TGCGCCAGCAGCCAGGTTGTGGTTGGGAGAGATACGCAGTATTTT,CASSQVVVGRDTQYF
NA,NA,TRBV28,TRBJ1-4,TGTGCCAGCAGTTTGATCTCTACAGGGGAAAAACTGTTTTTT,CASSLISTGEKLFF
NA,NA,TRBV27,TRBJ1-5,TGTGCCAGCAGTTTCCGGGACACCAATCAGCCCCAGCATTTT,CASSFRDTNQPQHF
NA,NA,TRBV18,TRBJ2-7,TGTGCCAGCTCACCACGGAAGGGGCAGGGGTATTCCCACGAGCAGTACTTC,CASSPRKGQGYSHEQYF
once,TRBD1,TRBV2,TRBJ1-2,TGTGCCAGCAGCCTTGAGACAGGGAGCTATGGCTACACCTTC,CASSLETGSYGYTF